The 9 T cell receptor beta chains in this list originate from one sample, sequenced in a study of cytomegalovirus exposure and HLA in healthy donors. The PCR used 60 Vbeta and 13 Jbeta primers. The method was immunoSEQ multiplex PCR; TCRdb's version includes in-frame clones alone and lacks a portion of them. The sample's table shows about 200,000 clones. Sequencing was carried out using PBMCs. These TCRs come from a man between 25 and 39 years old in good health and CMV-seronegative.

This chain joins TRBV5-8 and TRBJ1-4; D might be TRBD1 (6 bases). V lost 3 bases to trimming and J lost 5 bases, with 14 bases between them. This CDR3 is built from 15 residues. Germline-derived CDR1 and CDR2 are SGHTS and YDEGEE. The CDR3 loop is CASSSPTGTNEKLFF. DNA for the CDR3: TGTGCCAGCAGCTCCCCCACAGGGACAAATGAAAAACTGTTTTTT.

The chain has TRBV2 and TRBJ2-1; D perhaps matches TRBD2 (5 bases). The CDR3 is 14 amino acids. Germline-derived CDR1 and CDR2 are SNHLY and FYNNEI. Deletions cut 5 bases from V and 0 bases from J, with 8 bases between. CDR3 in DNA: TGTGCCAGCAGTAAGAGCGGCTCCTACAATGAGCAGTTCTTC. It specifies CASSKSGSYNEQFF.

V gene TRBV10-3 combines with J gene TRBJ2-7, with a weak D call TRBD1 (6 bases). This CDR3 is built from 14 residues. The ends were cut back, 3 bases at V and 2 bases at J, with 11 bases in the middle. Germline CDR1 is ENHRY and CDR2 is SYGVKD. CDR3 residues: CAISEQGVPYEQYF. The CDR3 DNA reads TGTGCCATCAGTGAACAGGGTGTTCCCTACGAGCAGTACTTC.

The V and J genes are TRBV27 and TRBJ1-3, with 10 nucleotides matching TRBD1. The V segment lost 6 bases and the J segment 2 bases; nucleotides outside the gene matches: 4. CDR1 and CDR2 from the germline V gene are MNHEY and SMNVEV (reference sequence). This CDR3 region has 15 residues. This CDR3 reads CASSVGTGAGNTIYF. CDR3 DNA: TGTGCCAGCAGCGTGGGGACAGGGGCTGGAAACACCATATATTTT.

In DNA form, the CDR3 reads TGTGCCAGTAGTGCGCGCGAAGCAGGGATTCGGACCGGGGAGCTGTTTTTT. Its translation is CASSAREAGIRTGELFF. V is TRBV19 and J is TRBJ2-2, with D maybe TRBD1 (5 bases). With 5 bases removed from V and 5 bases from J, the gap between germline ends came to 21 bases. This CDR3 is 17 amino acids long. Germline V gives CDR1 LNHDA, CDR2 SQIVND (reference sequence).

This chain joins TRBV5-8 and TRBJ2-2; 7 bases match TRBD2. The germline V gene has CDR1 SGHTS and CDR2 YDEGEE. V shed 4 bases, J shed 3 bases, and the junction held 12 bases outside the gene matches. The length of the CDR3 is 17 residues. The CDR3 is CASSPGRAGAYTGELFF. In DNA, the CDR3 is TGTGCCAGCAGCCCCGGTCGGGCGGGAGCGTACACCGGGGAGCTGTTTTTT.

The J gene is TRBJ2-7, the V gene TRBV9; TRBD2 matches at 8 bases. In germline, CDR1 is SGDLS, CDR2 YYNGEE. After removal of 4 bases from V and 2 bases from J, the junction contained 5 bases not matched to a gene. The CDR3 sequence is 14 residues long. CDR3: CASSPSGPTYEQYF. As DNA, the CDR3 is TGTGCCAGCAGCCCTAGCGGGCCCACCTACGAGCAGTACTTC.

The chain recombines TRBV28 with TRBJ2-5; no clear D gene. The J call may be faulty, since TRBJ2-7 better matches the DNA end. This CDR3 has 11 amino acids. Per germline, CDR1 MDHEN and CDR2 SYDVKM. CDR3 in DNA: TGTGCCAGCACCAATAACTACGAGCAGTACTTC. It is translated as CASTNNYEQYF.

The genes are TRBV18 and TRBJ2-5; D is ambiguous. Trimming shortened V by 3 bases and J by 2 bases, and 13 bases separated the two germline ends. CDR1 is KGHSH, CDR2 LQKENI, per germline. This CDR3 has 15 amino acids. The CDR3 DNA follows: TGTGCCAGCTCACCCCCCGGAGTAGGTCAAGAGACCCAGTACTTC. Translated: CASSPPGVGQETQYF.